A selection of T cell receptor beta chains follows, all from one sample in a study of T cells after yellow fever vaccination. One entry per CDR3 protein, called by TCRdb with MiXCR from the 5' RACE reads. The sample lists 100,000 to 150,000 distinct CDR3 sequences, about 7% seen once, with nearly 2.5% in the top ten. Here the sequenced sample was CD4+ T cells sorted from PBMCs, taken 10 days after the first yellow fever vaccination. Receptor source: a man in his late teens or twenties who received the YFV17D yellow fever vaccine. Each CDR3 is given with its conserved first and last residue. D genes are given only for firm matches. Rows give clone size only sometimes, using once, few, many, or a class for an expanded clone.

j_call,d_call,v_call,clone_size,cdr3_nt,cdr3_aa
TRBJ2-7,.,TRBV4-3,many,TGCGCCAGCAGCCAAGGGTTCGCCAGCTTGTACGAGCAGTACTTC,CASSQGFASLYEQYF
TRBJ2-2,.,TRBV7-2,many,TGTGCCAGCAGCCAGACTCGCCTGAGCGGGGAGCTGTTTTTT,CASSQTRLSGELFF
TRBJ2-7,.,TRBV25-1,many,TGTGCCAGCAGTGAGCACGGGGGCCCAAGGTACGAGCAGTACTTC,CASSEHGGPRYEQYF
TRBJ2-3,.,TRBV5-1,many,TGCGCCAGCAGCTTGGGACAACCCGCAGATACGCAGTATTTT,CASSLGQPADTQYF
TRBJ2-2,.,TRBV11-3,many,TGTGCCAGCAGCTCGCAGGGTGGCGCCGGGGAGCTGTTTTTT,CASSSQGGAGELFF
TRBJ2-1,.,TRBV11-2,many,TGTGCCAGCAGCTTAGATCGGGTGAGCGATGAGCAGTTCTTC,CASSLDRVSDEQFF
TRBJ1-2,.,TRBV5-1,few,TGCGCCAGCAGCCAAGATGCGGACGCCAATATTTCTGGTGGTGGCTACACCTTC,CASSQDADANISGGGYTF
TRBJ1-5,TRBD1,TRBV7-8,many,TGTGCCAGCAGCCTCATGACAGGGGGCTTGGGCAATCAGCCCCAGCATTTT,CASSLMTGGLGNQPQHF
TRBJ1-1,.,TRBV10-2,few,TGCGCCAGCAGTGATTTTTTTGGGTCCGCTGAAGCTTTCTTT,CASSDFFGSAEAFF
TRBJ2-7,.,TRBV20-1,many,TGCAGTGCTAGAGCCCCCGGGTTGGGGGAGCAGTACTTC,CSARAPGLGEQYF
TRBJ2-5,.,TRBV10-3,.,TGTGCCATCAGTGCCCAGTCCCCCCAAGAGACCCAGTACTTC,CAISAQSPQETQYF
TRBJ2-3,.,TRBV7-2,many,TGTGCCAGCAGCTTATACGGAACTAGCACAGATACGCAGTATTTT,CASSLYGTSTDTQYF
TRBJ1-1,TRBD1,TRBV3-1,.,TGTGCCAGCAGCCAAAACCTTGGGCCTTACGGGACAGGGGCTTTCTTT,CASSQNLGPYGTGAFF
TRBJ1-5,.,TRBV12-3/TRBV12-4,.,TGTGCCAGCAGCCGCCGGGACGGAATTAATCAGCCCCAGCATTTT,CASSRRDGINQPQHF
TRBJ2-2,TRBD1,TRBV7-8,many,TGTGCCAGCAGCAACGGGGGACAGGGTAGGACCGGGGAGCTGTTTTTT,CASSNGGQGRTGELFF
TRBJ2-7,.,TRBV4-3,many,TGCGCCAGCAGCCTCGTCGGACTCTCCCGGGGAAAGCAGTACTTC,CASSLVGLSRGKQYF
TRBJ2-7,TRBD1,TRBV5-1,many,TGCGCCAGCAGCTCTGGGGCAGGGGGCCCCGAGCAGTACTTC,CASSSGAGGPEQYF
TRBJ2-1,.,TRBV7-9,many,TGTGCCAGCAGTCCAAAGGCAACCTACAATGAGCAGTTCTTC,CASSPKATYNEQFF
TRBJ2-5,.,TRBV5-1,many,TGCGCCAGCAGTAAGGACATTGGGGCGACACAAGAGACCCAGTACTTC,CASSKDIGATQETQYF
TRBJ2-1,TRBD2,TRBV12-3/TRBV12-4,many,TGTGCCAGCAGTTTAGGCGGGACTAGTAGGGCGCTCTTC,CASSLGGTSRALF
TRBJ2-6,.,TRBV5-5,once,TGTGCCAGCAGCCTCCGGGTCCTTGGGGCCAACGTCCTGACTTTC,CASSLRVLGANVLTF
TRBJ1-4,.,TRBV20-1,many,TGCAGTGCTAGAGATCCCGGGTGGGGAAATGAAAAACTGTTTTTT,CSARDPGWGNEKLFF
TRBJ1-2,.,TRBV2,many,TGTGCCAGCAGTCTTGGGAGCATGGGAGGCTACACCTTC,CASSLGSMGGYTF
TRBJ2-7,.,TRBV18,few,TGTGCCAGCTCACCAGGGGTGGGAACGATCTCCTACGAGCAGTACTTC,CASSPGVGTISYEQYF
TRBJ1-6,TRBD1,TRBV6-5,many,TGTGCCAGCAGTACCGGGACAGGGTATAAAAATTCACCCCTCCACTTT,CASSTGTGYKNSPLHF
TRBJ1-2,.,TRBV7-8,few,TGTGCCAGCAGCCCAGGGGACCTTAACTATGGCTACACCTTC,CASSPGDLNYGYTF
TRBJ2-5,.,TRBV5-6,many,TGTGCCAGCAGCTTGCTTATCTGGGAGACCCAGTACTTC,CASSLLIWETQYF
TRBJ2-1,TRBD2,TRBV27,many,TGTGCCAGCAGTTTAGTAGCGGGGGGCGAGCAGTTCTTC,CASSLVAGGEQFF
TRBJ2-1,.,TRBV29-1,many,TGCAGCGTTGAGCCAACCGGGGCTGTCCCCTCGGTGAATGAGCAGTTCTTC,CSVEPTGAVPSVNEQFF
TRBJ2-5,.,TRBV10-3,many,TGTGCCATCAGTGAGAGGAGTTGGACAGCGGGAGAGACCCAGTACTTC,CAISERSWTAGETQYF
TRBJ2-3,TRBD2,TRBV12-3/TRBV12-4,many,TGTGCCACAAGACTAGCGGGGGGGCGAACAGATACGCAGTATTTT,CATRLAGGRTDTQYF
TRBJ2-1,.,TRBV12-3/TRBV12-4,many,TGTGCCAGCAGTCGGATGGGGGTCCTCAATGAGCAGTTCTTC,CASSRMGVLNEQFF
TRBJ1-5,TRBD1,TRBV7-9,many,TGTGCCAGCAGCTCGGCCACGGGACAGGTCGCGGAGCCCCAGCATTTT,CASSSATGQVAEPQHF
TRBJ1-2,TRBD1,TRBV6-2/TRBV6-3,many,TGTGCCAGCAGTTACACTCCGGGACAGAACTATGGCTACACCTTC,CASSYTPGQNYGYTF
TRBJ2-5,TRBD1,TRBV5-1,many,TGCGCCAGCAGCTTAGGACAGGGAAAAGAGACCCAGTACTTC,CASSLGQGKETQYF
TRBJ1-2,TRBD1,TRBV7-2,many,TGTGCCAGCAGCGGGGGGACAGGGGACCTGGGCTACACCTTC,CASSGGTGDLGYTF
TRBJ1-6,.,TRBV6-5,few,TGTGCCAGCAGTTACTCGCGACCTCCGATGGCCAATTCACCCCTCCACTTT,CASSYSRPPMANSPLHF
TRBJ2-7,.,TRBV7-2,many,TGTGCCAGCAGCCCGCGGGGGCGTAGCTCCTACGAGCAGTACTTC,CASSPRGRSSYEQYF
TRBJ1-6,TRBD1,TRBV20-1,many,TGCAGTGCTCGGACAGGGGGAACAAATAATTCACCCCTCCACTTT,CSARTGGTNNSPLHF
TRBJ2-5,.,TRBV19,many,TGTGCCAGTAGTTTCCGCCGGGCCCAAGAGACCCAGTACTTC,CASSFRRAQETQYF
TRBJ2-3,.,TRBV7-8,few,TGTGCCAGCAGCTTAGAGGTTAGGGATACGCAGTATTTT,CASSLEVRDTQYF
TRBJ2-7,TRBD2,TRBV12-3/TRBV12-4,many,TGTGCCAGCAGTTTCGAGCGGGGGGCCTACTACGAGCAGTACTTC,CASSFERGAYYEQYF
TRBJ1-2,.,TRBV5-1,many,TGCGCCAGCAGCTTGGATCTCCGCCCAAACTATGGCTACACCTTC,CASSLDLRPNYGYTF
TRBJ1-3,.,TRBV18,few,TGTGCCAGCTCACCTTCGGGGGAGGCTGGAAACACCATATATTTT,CASSPSGEAGNTIYF
TRBJ1-6,TRBD1,TRBV4-3,many,TGCGCCAGCAGCTACGGACAGGGAACTAATTCACCCCTCCACTTT,CASSYGQGTNSPLHF
TRBJ1-5,TRBD1,TRBV7-9,many,TGTGCCAGCAGTCGGACAGGGAGCAATCAGCCCCAGCATTTT,CASSRTGSNQPQHF
TRBJ1-1,.,TRBV7-9,many,TGTGCCAGCAGCAGAGTACTGCCTGAAGCTTTCTTT,CASSRVLPEAFF
TRBJ1-2,.,TRBV20-1,many,TGCAGTGCTAGAGCGGGGGGAATAGGCGGCTACACCTTC,CSARAGGIGGYTF
TRBJ2-2,.,TRBV4-2,many,TGTGCCAGCAGCCAAGAAAGAGGCGGGGAGCTGTTTTTT,CASSQERGGELFF
TRBJ2-3,.,TRBV7-2,many,TGTGCCAGCAGCTTAGGGTTAGGATACACAGATACGCAGTATTTT,CASSLGLGYTDTQYF